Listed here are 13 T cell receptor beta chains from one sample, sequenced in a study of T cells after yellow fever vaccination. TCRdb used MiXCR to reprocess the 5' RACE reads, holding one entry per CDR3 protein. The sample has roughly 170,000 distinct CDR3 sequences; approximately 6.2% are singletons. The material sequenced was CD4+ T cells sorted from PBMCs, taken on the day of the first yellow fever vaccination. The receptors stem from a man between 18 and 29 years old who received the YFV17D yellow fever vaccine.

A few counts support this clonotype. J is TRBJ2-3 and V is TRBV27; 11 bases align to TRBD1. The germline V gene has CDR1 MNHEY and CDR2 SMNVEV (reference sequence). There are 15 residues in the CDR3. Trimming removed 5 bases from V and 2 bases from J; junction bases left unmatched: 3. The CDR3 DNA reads TGTGCCAGCAGTCCAGGACAGGGGGCCACAGATACGCAGTATTTT. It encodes CASSPGQGATDTQYF.

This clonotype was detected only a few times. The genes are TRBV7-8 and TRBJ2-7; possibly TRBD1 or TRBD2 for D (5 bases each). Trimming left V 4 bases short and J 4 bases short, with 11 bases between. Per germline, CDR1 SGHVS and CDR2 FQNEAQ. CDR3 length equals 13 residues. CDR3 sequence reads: CASSSGRLYEQYF. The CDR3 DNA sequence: TGTGCCAGCAGCTCGGGACGTTTATACGAGCAGTACTTC.

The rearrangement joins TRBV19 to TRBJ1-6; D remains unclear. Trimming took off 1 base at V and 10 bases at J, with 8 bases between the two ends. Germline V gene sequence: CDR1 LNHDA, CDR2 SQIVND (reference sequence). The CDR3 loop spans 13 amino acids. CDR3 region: CASSIGLYSPLHF. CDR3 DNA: TGTGCCAGTAGTATAGGGCTGTACTCACCCCTCCACTTT.

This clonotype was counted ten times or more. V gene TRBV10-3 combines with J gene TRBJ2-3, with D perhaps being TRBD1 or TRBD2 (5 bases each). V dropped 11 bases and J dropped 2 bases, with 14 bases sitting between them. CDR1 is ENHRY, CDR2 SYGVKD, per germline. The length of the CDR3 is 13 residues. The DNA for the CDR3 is TGTGCCTCATCGTACGGGGCCACAGATACGCAGTATTTT. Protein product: CASSYGATDTQYF.

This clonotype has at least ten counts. This chain's CDR3 is CSAMPGPLGGYTF. The CDR3 DNA is TGCAGTGCGATGCCGGGGCCTCTGGGAGGCTACACCTTC. The chain is built from TRBV20-1 and TRBJ1-2; D possibly corresponds to TRBD1 (5 bases). V shed 6 bases and J shed 8 bases, with 19 bases lying between them. Per the germline V gene, CDR1 is DFQATT and CDR2 is SNEGSKA (reference sequence). The CDR3 extends over 13 amino acids.

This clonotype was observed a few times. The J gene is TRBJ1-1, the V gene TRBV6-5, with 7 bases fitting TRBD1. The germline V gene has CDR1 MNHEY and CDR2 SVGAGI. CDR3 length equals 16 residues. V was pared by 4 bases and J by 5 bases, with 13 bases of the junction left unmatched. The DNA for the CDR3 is TGTGCCAGCAGTTCCCGAAGGGGGACAGTTCATACTGAAGCTTTCTTT. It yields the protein CASSSRRGTVHTEAFF.

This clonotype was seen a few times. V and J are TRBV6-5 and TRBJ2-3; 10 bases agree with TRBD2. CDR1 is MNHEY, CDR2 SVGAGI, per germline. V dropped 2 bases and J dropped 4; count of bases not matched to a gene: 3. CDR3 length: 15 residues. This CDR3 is CASSYTGLASDTQYF. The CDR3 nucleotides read TGTGCCAGCAGTTACACGGGACTAGCGTCAGATACGCAGTATTTT.

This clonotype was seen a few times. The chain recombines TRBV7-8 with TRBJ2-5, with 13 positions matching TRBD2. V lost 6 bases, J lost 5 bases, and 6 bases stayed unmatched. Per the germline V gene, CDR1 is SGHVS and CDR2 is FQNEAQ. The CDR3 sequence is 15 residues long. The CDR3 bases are TGTGCCAGCAGGCCCACTAGCGGGGGGGGTGAGACCCAGTACTTC. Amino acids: CASRPTSGGGETQYF.

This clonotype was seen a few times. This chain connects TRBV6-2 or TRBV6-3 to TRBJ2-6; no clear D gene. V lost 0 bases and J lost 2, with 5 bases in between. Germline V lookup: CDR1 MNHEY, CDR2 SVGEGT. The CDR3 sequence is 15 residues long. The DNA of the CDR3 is TGTGCCAGCAGTTACTCGACGGCTGGGGCCAACGTCCTGACTTTC. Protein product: CASSYSTAGANVLTF.

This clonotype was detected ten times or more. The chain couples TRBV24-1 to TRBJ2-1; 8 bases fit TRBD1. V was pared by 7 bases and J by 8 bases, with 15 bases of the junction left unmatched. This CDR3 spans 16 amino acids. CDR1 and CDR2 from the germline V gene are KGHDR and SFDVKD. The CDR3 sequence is CATSPMGTGLKDEQFF. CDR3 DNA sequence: TGTGCCACCAGCCCCATGGGGACAGGCCTGAAGGATGAGCAGTTCTTC.

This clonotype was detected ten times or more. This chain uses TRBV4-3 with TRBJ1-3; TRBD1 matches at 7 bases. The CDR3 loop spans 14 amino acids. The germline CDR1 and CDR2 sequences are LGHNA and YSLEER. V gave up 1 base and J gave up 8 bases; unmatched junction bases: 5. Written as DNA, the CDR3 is TGCGCCAGCAGCCAAGGGTACAGGGGATACACCATATATTTT. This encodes CASSQGYRGYTIYF.

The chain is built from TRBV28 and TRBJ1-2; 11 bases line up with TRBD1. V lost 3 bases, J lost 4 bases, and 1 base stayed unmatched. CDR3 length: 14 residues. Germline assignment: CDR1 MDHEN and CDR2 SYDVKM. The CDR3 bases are TGTGCCAGCAGTTTCGGACAGGGGGCCTATGGCTACACCTTC. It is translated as CASSFGQGAYGYTF.

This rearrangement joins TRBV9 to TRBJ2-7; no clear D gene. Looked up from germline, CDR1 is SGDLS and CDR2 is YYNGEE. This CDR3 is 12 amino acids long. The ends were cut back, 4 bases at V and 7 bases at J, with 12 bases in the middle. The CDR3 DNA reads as TGTGCCAGCAGCTCCCAGATGGGGGAGCAGTACTTC. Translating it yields CASSSQMGEQYF.